This T cell receptor (beta chain) was identified during a study of T cell repertoires in cytomegalovirus infection. This clonotype has a handful of counts. Its antigen is not known. Per the germline V gene, CDR1 is MNHEY and CDR2 is SMNVEV (reference sequence). V lost 2 bases and J 5 bases, leaving 7 bases between the germline ends. This CDR3 is 13 amino acids long. TCRdb reprocessed the reads with MiXCR, giving one entry per CDR3 protein. The sample shows about a million distinct CDR3 sequences, about a third of them seen only once. Study-level findings and limits: Ex vivo, HLA-C-restricted CMV-specific TCR beta clonotypes prevailed over the rest of the response.

V usage is TRBV27 and J usage is TRBJ2-1; D unclear. This TCR was sampled from a human donor in good health (CMV status not recorded). Some clones in this sample may be carry-over from other donors' samples. Sequences were derived from cultured CD8+ T cells from PBMCs, sampled from culture after CMV antigen stimulation. CDR3 DNA: TGTGCCAGCAGTTTAGTACAGCACAATGAGCAGTTCTTC. Translated, it gives CASSLVQHNEQFF.